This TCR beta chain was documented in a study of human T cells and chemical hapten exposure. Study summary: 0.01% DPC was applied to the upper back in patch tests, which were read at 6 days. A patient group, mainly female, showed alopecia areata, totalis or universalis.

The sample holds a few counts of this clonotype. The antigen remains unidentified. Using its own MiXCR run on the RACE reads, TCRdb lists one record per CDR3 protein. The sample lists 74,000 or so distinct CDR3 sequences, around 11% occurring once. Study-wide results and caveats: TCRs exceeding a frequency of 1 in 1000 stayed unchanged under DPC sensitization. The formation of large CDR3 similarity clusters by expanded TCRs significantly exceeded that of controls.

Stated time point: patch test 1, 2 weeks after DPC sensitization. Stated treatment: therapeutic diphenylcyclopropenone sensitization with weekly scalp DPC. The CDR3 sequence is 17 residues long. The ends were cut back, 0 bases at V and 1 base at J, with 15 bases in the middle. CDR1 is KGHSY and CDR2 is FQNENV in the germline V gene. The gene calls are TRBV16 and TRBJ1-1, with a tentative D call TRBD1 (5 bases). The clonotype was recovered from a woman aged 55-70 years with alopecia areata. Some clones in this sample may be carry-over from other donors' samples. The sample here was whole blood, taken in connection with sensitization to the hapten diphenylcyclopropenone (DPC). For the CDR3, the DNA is TGTGCCAGCAGCCAATCTATGGCAGGGATCGGGAACACTGAAGCTTTCTTT. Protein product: CASSQSMAGIGNTEAFF.